This TCR beta chain is drawn from a study of PD-1 blockade in classical Hodgkin lymphoma. Study results and limitations: Why repertoires differed is undefined; disease activity or prior therapy possibly contributed. Healthy donors were reported to have higher baseline TCR diversity than newly diagnosed patients.

Sample time point: newly diagnosed, previously untreated cHL patient sample. Thawed PBMCs yielded CD4+ T cells through magnetic negative selection. Newly diagnosed classical Hodgkin lymphoma PBMCs, still untreated, provided the comparison samples. TCRdb keeps only in-frame clones here, not all; method: immunoSEQ multiplex PCR. In the table there are around 16,000 clones, around 83% of which are singletons. In the case of this clone: Its antigen is not identified.

This CDR3 is built from 12 residues. The germline gives CDR1 ENHRY, CDR2 SYGVKD. V lost 10 bases, J lost 4 bases, and 13 bases lay in between. Sequenced: CD4+ T cells from blood. The origin of this receptor is a human donor with classical Hodgkin lymphoma. V and J are TRBV10-3 and TRBJ2-5; tentative D call: TRBD2 (6 bases). The CDR3 here is CASGEVGETQYF. CDR3 DNA: TGTGCCAGCGGGGAGGTGGGAGAGACCCAGTACTTC.